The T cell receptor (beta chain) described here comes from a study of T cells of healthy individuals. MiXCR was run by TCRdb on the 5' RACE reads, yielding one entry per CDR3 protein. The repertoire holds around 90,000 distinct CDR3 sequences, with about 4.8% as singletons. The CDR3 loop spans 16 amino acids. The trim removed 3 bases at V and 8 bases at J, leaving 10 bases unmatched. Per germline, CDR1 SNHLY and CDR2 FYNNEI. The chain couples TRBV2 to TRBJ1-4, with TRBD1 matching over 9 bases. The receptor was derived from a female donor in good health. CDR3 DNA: TGTGCCAGCAGTGACCCTACTAGGGACAGGGACGAAAAACTGTTTTTT. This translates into CASSDPTRDRDEKLFF.